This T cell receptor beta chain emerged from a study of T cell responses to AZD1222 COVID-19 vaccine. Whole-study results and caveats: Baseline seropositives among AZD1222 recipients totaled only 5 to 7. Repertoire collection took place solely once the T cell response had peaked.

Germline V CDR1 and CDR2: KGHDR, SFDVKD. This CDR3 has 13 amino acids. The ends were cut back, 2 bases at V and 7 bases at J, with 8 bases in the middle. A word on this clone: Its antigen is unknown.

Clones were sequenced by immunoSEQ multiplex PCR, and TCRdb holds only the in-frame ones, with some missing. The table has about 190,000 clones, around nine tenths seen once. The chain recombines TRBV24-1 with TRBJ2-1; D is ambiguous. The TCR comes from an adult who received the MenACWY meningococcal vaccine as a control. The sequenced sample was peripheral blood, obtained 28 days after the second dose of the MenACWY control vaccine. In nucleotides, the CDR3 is TGTGCCACCAGTGATTCCTTAGTGAATGAGCAGTTCTTC. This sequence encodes CATSDSLVNEQFF.